These 21 T cell receptor beta chains were sequenced from one sample in a study of CD8+ T cells in alopecia areata. TCR sequencing used cDNA made by reverse transcription of extracted RNA. The method was immunoSEQ multiplex PCR; TCRdb's version includes in-frame clones alone and lacks a portion of them. The sample has 200,000 to 250,000 clones; over 40% are singletons. The treatment was: oral pan-JAK inhibitor, 5-10 mg twice daily. Material: CD4+ T cells sorted from blood, obtained around week 37, from a patient treated with tofacitinib. The receptors derive from a human donor with alopecia areata.

This rearrangement joins TRBV11-1 to TRBJ2-5; 7 bases align to TRBD2. Germline assignment: CDR1 SGHAT and CDR2 FQDESV (reference sequence). The CDR3 is 15 amino acids. Unmatched junction bases numbered 8, after V lost 6 bases and J lost 1 base. This CDR3 reads CASRGKLALQETQYF. The CDR3 DNA sequence: TGTGCCAGCAGGGGAAAACTAGCGCTCCAAGAGACCCAGTACTTC.

Points on this clone: Other DNA sequences from this sample encode an identical CDR3 as well. V is TRBV4-1 and J is TRBJ2-1; TRBD2 matches at 8 bases. This CDR3 is 16 amino acids long. Unmatched junction bases numbered 2, after V lost 1 base and J lost 0 bases. Germline CDR1 reads MGHRA; CDR2 reads YSYEKL. CDR3: CASSQATSGSYNEQFF. The CDR3 DNA sequence: TGCGCCAGCAGCCAAGCAACTAGCGGCTCCTACAATGAGCAGTTCTTC.

This rearrangement joins TRBV9 to TRBJ2-6, with no clear D. Trimming took off 4 bases at V and 6 bases at J, with 20 bases between the two ends. The CDR3 is 17 residues long. Germline V gives CDR1 SGDLS, CDR2 YYNGEE. The CDR3 nucleotides read TGTGCCAGCAGCCCCCGGGCAGCTTCTCTGGAGGCCAACGTCCTGACTTTC. It yields the protein CASSPRAASLEANVLTF.

This chain uses TRBV30 with TRBJ2-1; 7 bases are shared with TRBD2. This CDR3 region has 15 residues. J gave up 5 bases and V 4 bases, and 11 bases lay outside the gene matches. CDR1 GTSNPN and CDR2 SVGIG come from the germline V gene (reference sequence). The CDR3: CAWNRLAREDNEQFF. DNA of the CDR3: TGTGCCTGGAATAGGCTAGCACGGGAGGACAATGAGCAGTTCTTC.

In its sample, this clone was seen a few times. V is TRBV4-1 and J is TRBJ2-7; either TRBD1 or TRBD2 may fit D (5 bases each). The CDR3 loop spans 16 amino acids. The ends were cut back, 3 bases at V and 0 bases at J, with 15 bases in the middle. CDR1 and CDR2 from the germline V gene are MGHRA and YSYEKL. DNA for the CDR3: TGCGCCAGCAGCCATTTGAGGGGTTCGCCCTCCTACGAGCAGTACTTC. It specifies CASSHLRGSPSYEQYF.

The chain has TRBV4-1 and TRBJ2-5; D ambiguous. V lost 0 bases to trimming and J lost 0 bases, with 11 bases between them. CDR1 MGHRA and CDR2 YSYEKL come from the germline V gene. This CDR3 has 16 residues. CDR3 DNA: TGCGCCAGCAGCCAAGATCGGCTAGACTACCAAGAGACCCAGTACTTC. It specifies CASSQDRLDYQETQYF.

This rearrangement joins TRBV29-1 to TRBJ2-1; the match to TRBD2 covers 14 bases. Germline V gene data show CDR1 as SQVTM and CDR2 as ANQGSEA. The trim removed 4 bases at V and 8 bases at J, leaving 7 bases unmatched. The CDR3 extends over 15 amino acids. The CDR3 loop reads CSVVRLAGGKHEQFF. The DNA for the CDR3 is TGCAGCGTTGTAAGACTAGCGGGAGGGAAGCATGAGCAGTTCTTC.

The chain is built from TRBV9 and TRBJ1-1; possibly TRBD1 for D (5 bases). Trimming took off 4 bases at V and 8 bases at J, with 18 bases between the two ends. The CDR3 totals 14 residues. The V gene's germline CDR1 is SGDLS and CDR2 YYNGEE. CDR3 DNA: TGTGCCAGCAGCCCCCCCCGGGGGGGAGCCGAAGCTTTCTTT. Translating gives CASSPPRGGAEAFF.

The chain uses TRBV10-3 and TRBJ1-4; TRBD1 matches at 10 bases. Unmatched junction bases numbered 1, after V lost 6 bases and J lost 6 bases. The CDR3 totals 13 residues. CDR1 ENHRY and CDR2 SYGVKD come from the germline V gene. The CDR3 region is CAIRGTGDEKLFF. The CDR3 region has the DNA TGTGCCATCAGGGGGACAGGGGATGAAAAACTGTTTTTT.

This sequence joins TRBV10-3 and TRBJ2-3, with unresolved D. With 7 bases removed from V and 2 bases from J, the gap between germline ends came to 7 bases. The CDR3 runs to 12 residues. Germline CDR1 reads ENHRY; CDR2 reads SYGVKD. CDR3 region: CAIKSYTDTQYF. As DNA, the CDR3 is TGTGCCATCAAGAGTTACACAGATACGCAGTATTTT.

The chain employs TRBV4-3 and TRBJ1-2, with D uncertain. The germline V gene encodes CDR1 LGHNA and CDR2 YSLEER. V gave up 2 bases and J gave up 5 bases, with 9 bases separating them. The CDR3 runs 13 residues. The CDR3 nucleotides read TGCGCCAGCAGCCAAAATGGAGGGTATGGCTACACCTTC. Protein sequence: CASSQNGGYGYTF.

This clone was observed a few times. V and J are TRBV29-1 and TRBJ2-1, with 7 bases matching TRBD2. CDR1 SQVTM and CDR2 ANQGSEA come from the germline V gene. The CDR3 length is 14 residues. After removal of 6 bases from V and 12 bases from J, the junction contained 17 bases not matched to a gene. The CDR3 is CSVLPGLWGSAQFF. CDR3 in DNA: TGCAGCGTCCTACCGGGACTATGGGGTTCGGCGCAGTTCTTC.

The gene calls are TRBV6-5 and TRBJ1-2; D not certain. Trimming stripped 6 bases from V and 4 bases from J, with 15 bases between. The germline V gene encodes CDR1 MNHEY and CDR2 SVGAGI. This CDR3 has 14 amino acids. The CDR3 sequence: CASRPVAEIYGYTF. The CDR3 nucleotides read TGTGCCAGCAGACCCGTCGCGGAAATCTATGGCTACACCTTC.

The chain employs TRBV29-1 and TRBJ1-2; D not resolved. The CDR3 consists of 14 residues. Germline V gives CDR1 SQVTM, CDR2 ANQGSEA. V lost 7 bases and J 0 bases, leaving 15 bases between the germline ends. Written as DNA, the CDR3 is TGCAGCGCCCAGCAGGTTAATCCTAACTATGGCTACACCTTC. Translation: CSAQQVNPNYGYTF.

The rearrangement links TRBV6-1 to TRBJ1-1, with D perhaps TRBD1 (5 bases). CDR1 MNHNS and CDR2 SASEGT come from the germline V gene. This CDR3 comprises 13 residues. V lost 3 bases and J 3 bases, leaving 8 bases between the germline ends. The CDR3 bases are TGTGCCAGCAGTGATCAGGGCTACACTGAAGCTTTCTTT. It encodes CASSDQGYTEAFF.

This clone was recorded once. The V gene is TRBV30, the J gene TRBJ2-5; tentatively, D is TRBD2 (6 bases). The V gene lost 1 base and the J gene lost 4 bases, with 19 bases spanning the gap. Germline CDR1 and CDR2: GTSNPN and SVGIG (reference sequence). The CDR3 loop spans 16 amino acids. The CDR3: CAWSAYSGGTRETQYF. Here the CDR3 DNA reads TGTGCCTGGAGTGCATATAGCGGAGGGACCCGAGAGACCCAGTACTTC.

In DNA, the CDR3 is TGTGCCAGCAGCGTAGAGGACTTTTCCTGGGCCCTCAAAAACATTCAGTACTTC. The encoded protein is CASSVEDFSWALKNIQYF. The rearrangement links TRBV9 to TRBJ2-4; D is possibly TRBD2 (5 bases). V was clipped by 0 bases and J by 3 bases, with 19 bases between them. The CDR3 totals 18 residues. Per the germline V gene, CDR1 is SGDLS and CDR2 is YYNGEE. Based on the CDR3 plus reference TRBV9 and TRBJ2-4, the full variable domain is DSGVTQTPKHLITATGQRVTLRCSPRSGDLSVYWYQQSLDQGLQFLIQYYNGEERAKGNILERFSAQQFPDLHSELNLSSLELGDSALYFCASSVEDFSWALKNIQYFGAGTRLSVL.

The gene calls are TRBV9 and TRBJ2-7; D assignment may be TRBD1 or TRBD2 (5 bases each). The CDR3 totals 14 residues. The germline CDR1 and CDR2 sequences are SGDLS and YYNGEE. The V end lost 2 bases, the J end lost 4 bases, and 13 bases lay between the germline ends. The CDR3 loop reads CASSVRGSEYEQYF. Written as DNA, the CDR3 is TGTGCCAGCAGCGTCCGGGGCAGCGAGTACGAGCAGTACTTC.

The V call is TRBV5-1, the J call TRBJ2-3; 9 nucleotides line up with TRBD2. The CDR3 is made up of 15 amino acids. CDR1 SGHRS and CDR2 YFSETQ come from the germline V gene. Trimming at V came to 0 bases and at J to 6 bases, leaving 5 bases not matched to a gene. The CDR3 region is CASSLVLAGTDTQYF. The CDR3 DNA reads as TGCGCCAGCAGCTTGGTTCTAGCGGGAACTGATACGCAGTATTTT.

V is TRBV5-1 and J is TRBJ2-1; 9 bases are shared with TRBD2. Germline loops: CDR1 SGHRS, CDR2 YFSETQ. The CDR3 is made up of 17 amino acids. V shed 4 bases, J shed 8 bases, and the junction held 16 bases outside the gene matches. CDR3 loop: CASSPSVSGSSLYEQFF. DNA for the CDR3: TGCGCCAGCAGCCCCTCCGTTAGCGGGAGTTCCCTGTATGAGCAGTTCTTC.

The genes are TRBV4-1 and TRBJ2-5; 9 nucleotides match TRBD2. CDR3 size: 16 residues. Trimming took 3 bases from V and 3 from J; bases not matched to a gene: 8. Germline V gives CDR1 MGHRA, CDR2 YSYEKL. The CDR3 coding sequence is TGCGCCAGCAGCCAGCATAGCGGGAGTTGGGAAGAGACCCAGTACTTC. Its protein product is CASSQHSGSWEETQYF.